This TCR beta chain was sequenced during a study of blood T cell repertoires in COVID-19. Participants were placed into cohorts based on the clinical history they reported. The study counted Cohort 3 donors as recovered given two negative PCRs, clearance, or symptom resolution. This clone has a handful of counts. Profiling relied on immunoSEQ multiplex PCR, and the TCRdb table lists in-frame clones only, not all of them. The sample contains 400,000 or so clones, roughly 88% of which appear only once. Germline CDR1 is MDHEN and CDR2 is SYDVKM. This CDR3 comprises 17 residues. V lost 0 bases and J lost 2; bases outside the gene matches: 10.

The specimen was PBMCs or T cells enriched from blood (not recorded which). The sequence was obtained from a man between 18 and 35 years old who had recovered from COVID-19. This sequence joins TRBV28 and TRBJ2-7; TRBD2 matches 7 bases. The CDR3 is CASSLWGAGNGAYEQYF. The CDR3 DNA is TGTGCCAGCAGTTTATGGGGAGCGGGAAATGGGGCCTACGAGCAGTACTTC.